Listed below are T cell receptor beta chains from one sample, sequenced in a study of blood T cells in healthy people across ages. From the 5' RACE reads, TCRdb called clonotypes with MiXCR, one entry per CDR3 protein. The repertoire has about 730,000 distinct CDR3 sequences, roughly 44% of them found once; the top ten carry approximately 22%. Material: blood. The receptors originated from a woman in her sixties in good health. CDR3s include the opening cysteine and the closing phenylalanine or tryptophan. Fields, in order: V gene, J gene, D gene, clone size, CDR3 DNA, CDR3 protein. A D gene is named only where the DNA matches it firmly. Only part of the rows carry a size: once, few, many, or a class if the clone is expanded.

V gene: TRBV4-2; J gene: TRBJ2-1; D gene: TRBD2; clone size: NA; CDR3 DNA: TGTGCCAGCAGCCCCGCCGGGACTAGCGGGAATGATGAGCAGTTCTTC; CDR3 protein: CASSPAGTSGNDEQFF
V gene: TRBV20-1; J gene: TRBJ1-1; D gene: NA; clone size: NA; CDR3 DNA: TGCAGTGCTAGAGTAACACCGAACACTGAAGCTTTCTTT; CDR3 protein: CSARVTPNTEAFF
V gene: TRBV6-2/TRBV6-3; J gene: TRBJ1-2; D gene: NA; clone size: few; CDR3 DNA: TGTGCCAGCAGTTACTCGAGTTCAGGCAACAGCTATGGCTACACCTTC; CDR3 protein: CASSYSSSGNSYGYTF
V gene: TRBV20-1; J gene: TRBJ2-5; D gene: NA; clone size: few; CDR3 DNA: TGCAGTGCTAATGCATATGATCCCATGGAGACCCAGTACTTC; CDR3 protein: CSANAYDPMETQYF
V gene: TRBV5-6; J gene: TRBJ2-5; D gene: NA; clone size: NA; CDR3 DNA: TGTGCCAGCACCCAGGGTATTCTCCAAGAGACCCAGTACTTC; CDR3 protein: CASTQGILQETQYF
V gene: TRBV28; J gene: TRBJ2-5; D gene: TRBD2; clone size: NA; CDR3 DNA: TGTGCCAGCAGTCCCGGCGGGAGTACAGAGACCCAGTACTTC; CDR3 protein: CASSPGGSTETQYF
V gene: TRBV5-5; J gene: TRBJ2-7; D gene: TRBD2; clone size: NA; CDR3 DNA: TGTGCCAGCAGCCTAGCGGAGATCTACGAGCAGTACTTC; CDR3 protein: CASSLAEIYEQYF
V gene: TRBV7-3; J gene: TRBJ1-2; D gene: NA; clone size: NA; CDR3 DNA: TGTGCCAGCAGCTTAACTGGGGCTGACGGCTATGGCTACACCTTC; CDR3 protein: CASSLTGADGYGYTF
V gene: TRBV3-1; J gene: TRBJ1-1; D gene: NA; clone size: NA; CDR3 DNA: TGTGCCAGCAGCCAACACAACACTGAAGCTTTCTTT; CDR3 protein: CASSQHNTEAFF
V gene: TRBV30; J gene: TRBJ2-5; D gene: NA; clone size: NA; CDR3 DNA: TGTGCCTGGGCGACGGCCCAGAGGACCCAGTACTTC; CDR3 protein: CAWATAQRTQYF
V gene: TRBV20-1; J gene: TRBJ2-7; D gene: NA; clone size: few; CDR3 DNA: TGCAGTGCTGCCGTGGAGTACTCCTACGAGCAGTACTTC; CDR3 protein: CSAAVEYSYEQYF
V gene: TRBV12-3/TRBV12-4; J gene: TRBJ2-7; D gene: TRBD1; clone size: NA; CDR3 DNA: TGTGCCAGCAGTAGACAGGGATTACCGGAAATCTACGAGCAGTACTTC; CDR3 protein: CASSRQGLPEIYEQYF
V gene: TRBV7-2; J gene: TRBJ2-5; D gene: NA; clone size: NA; CDR3 DNA: TGTGCCAGCAGCTTAGTCGGCTCCAACCAAGAGACCCAGTACTTC; CDR3 protein: CASSLVGSNQETQYF
V gene: TRBV4-1; J gene: TRBJ2-7; D gene: NA; clone size: NA; CDR3 DNA: TGCGCCAGCAGCCAAGATCCTACCGCCTTCGTAGAGGAGCAGTACTTC; CDR3 protein: CASSQDPTAFVEEQYF
V gene: TRBV7-9; J gene: TRBJ2-1; D gene: TRBD2; clone size: NA; CDR3 DNA: TGTGCCAGCAGCTGGTCCGGGACTAGCGGGGGGGTCCGGAATGAGCAGTTCTTC; CDR3 protein: CASSWSGTSGGVRNEQFF
V gene: TRBV6-6; J gene: TRBJ2-7; D gene: NA; clone size: NA; CDR3 DNA: TGTGCCAGCAGTTACTCGGAGGGTCGGTGGAACGAGCAGTACTTC; CDR3 protein: CASSYSEGRWNEQYF
V gene: TRBV20-1; J gene: TRBJ1-5; D gene: NA; clone size: NA; CDR3 DNA: TGCAGTGCCCCCGAAGGGGCCGGGGATCAGCCCCAGCATTTT; CDR3 protein: CSAPEGAGDQPQHF
V gene: TRBV27; J gene: TRBJ1-5; D gene: TRBD1; clone size: NA; CDR3 DNA: TGTGCCAGCAGCCAAAACAGGGGAAGTCAGCCCCAGCATTTT; CDR3 protein: CASSQNRGSQPQHF
V gene: TRBV20-1; J gene: TRBJ1-1; D gene: NA; clone size: NA; CDR3 DNA: TGCAGTGCCGGCCGAGGGACTGAGACGTTGAACACTGAAGCTTTCTTT; CDR3 protein: CSAGRGTETLNTEAFF
V gene: TRBV7-2; J gene: TRBJ1-2; D gene: TRBD1; clone size: NA; CDR3 DNA: TGTGCCAGCAGCTTAGAGGGCCAGCAGGGGGACTATGGCTACACCTTC; CDR3 protein: CASSLEGQQGDYGYTF
V gene: TRBV20-1; J gene: TRBJ2-5; D gene: NA; clone size: NA; CDR3 DNA: TGCAGTGCTAGCCTCGGGACGGCTGTCCCGGTTGGGTACTTC; CDR3 protein: CSASLGTAVPVGYF
V gene: TRBV2; J gene: TRBJ1-1; D gene: NA; clone size: NA; CDR3 DNA: TGTGCCAGCGGGCAACAGATGAACACTGAAGCTTTCTTT; CDR3 protein: CASGQQMNTEAFF
V gene: TRBV2; J gene: TRBJ1-1; D gene: TRBD1; clone size: NA; CDR3 DNA: TGTGCCAGCAGTGAAGGGTGGACAGGGGGGAACACTGAAGCTTTCTTT; CDR3 protein: CASSEGWTGGNTEAFF
V gene: TRBV20-1; J gene: TRBJ2-3; D gene: NA; clone size: NA; CDR3 DNA: TGCAGTACTAGAGATCGAGCGGGCTTAGGCACAGATACGCAGTATTTT; CDR3 protein: CSTRDRAGLGTDTQYF
V gene: TRBV6-6; J gene: TRBJ2-3; D gene: TRBD2; clone size: NA; CDR3 DNA: TGTGCCAGCAGTAGAGCGGGGGGGAGGGATACGCAGTATTTT; CDR3 protein: CASSRAGGRDTQYF
V gene: TRBV20-1; J gene: TRBJ2-7; D gene: NA; clone size: NA; CDR3 DNA: TGCAGTGCTCAGGGGAGGGGGCGAGACTACGAGCAGTACTTC; CDR3 protein: CSAQGRGRDYEQYF
V gene: TRBV5-1; J gene: TRBJ2-7; D gene: TRBD1; clone size: once; CDR3 DNA: TGCGCCAGCAGCTTGGGACAGGGGTTTTTAGGCGGGCAGTACTTC; CDR3 protein: CASSLGQGFLGGQYF
V gene: TRBV30; J gene: TRBJ1-2; D gene: NA; clone size: NA; CDR3 DNA: TGTGCCTGGAGTGTATTGGGGGCCGATGGCTACACCTTC; CDR3 protein: CAWSVLGADGYTF
V gene: TRBV20-1; J gene: TRBJ2-4; D gene: NA; clone size: NA; CDR3 DNA: TGCAGTGCCTCCCCTGCCGAGAGTGGGGACATTCAGTACTTC; CDR3 protein: CSASPAESGDIQYF
V gene: TRBV9; J gene: TRBJ1-2; D gene: NA; clone size: NA; CDR3 DNA: TGTGCCAGCAGCGCAGGACTGATCTATGGCTACACCTTC; CDR3 protein: CASSAGLIYGYTF
V gene: TRBV11-2; J gene: TRBJ2-5; D gene: TRBD2; clone size: NA; CDR3 DNA: TGTGCCAGCGGCTCTCTAGCGGGGGAGGGAGAGACCCAGTACTTC; CDR3 protein: CASGSLAGEGETQYF
V gene: TRBV7-9; J gene: TRBJ2-1; D gene: TRBD2; clone size: few; CDR3 DNA: TGTGCCAGCAGCTCAACCTGGACTAGCGGGAGAGTCAATGAGCAGTTCTTC; CDR3 protein: CASSSTWTSGRVNEQFF
V gene: TRBV6-1; J gene: TRBJ2-3; D gene: NA; clone size: NA; CDR3 DNA: TGTGCCAGCAGTCAACGGACGTCTCCCAGCACAGATACGCAGTATTTT; CDR3 protein: CASSQRTSPSTDTQYF
V gene: TRBV6-2/TRBV6-3; J gene: TRBJ1-1; D gene: NA; clone size: NA; CDR3 DNA: TGTGCCAGCAAGGTCGGGGCAGGCAGGATGAACACTGAAGCTTTCTTT; CDR3 protein: CASKVGAGRMNTEAFF
V gene: TRBV28; J gene: TRBJ2-3; D gene: TRBD2; clone size: few; CDR3 DNA: TGTGCCAGCAGCCAGCCCGTAGCGGGAGGTGCAGATACGCAGTATTTT; CDR3 protein: CASSQPVAGGADTQYF
V gene: TRBV3-1; J gene: TRBJ2-1; D gene: TRBD2; clone size: NA; CDR3 DNA: TGTGCCAGCAGCCCGATTCGACTAGCGGGCTACAATGAGCAGTTCTTC; CDR3 protein: CASSPIRLAGYNEQFF
V gene: TRBV5-4; J gene: TRBJ2-5; D gene: NA; clone size: NA; CDR3 DNA: TGTGCCAGCAGGCCACTAGGAAACCAAGAGACCCAGTACTTC; CDR3 protein: CASRPLGNQETQYF
V gene: TRBV11-2; J gene: TRBJ2-3; D gene: NA; clone size: NA; CDR3 DNA: TGTGCCAGCAGCTCGGGGACCGATTGGGGCGGCACAGATACGCAGTATTTT; CDR3 protein: CASSSGTDWGGTDTQYF